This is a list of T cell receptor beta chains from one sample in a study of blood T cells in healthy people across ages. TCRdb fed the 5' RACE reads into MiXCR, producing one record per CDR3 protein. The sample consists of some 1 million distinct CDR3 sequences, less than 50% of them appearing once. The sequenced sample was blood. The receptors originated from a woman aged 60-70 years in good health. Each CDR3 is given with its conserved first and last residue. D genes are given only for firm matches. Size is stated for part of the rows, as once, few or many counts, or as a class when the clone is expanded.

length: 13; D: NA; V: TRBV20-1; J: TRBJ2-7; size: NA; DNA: TGCAGTGCTAGGACGGGAAACTCCTACGAGCAGTACTTC; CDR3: CSARTGNSYEQYF
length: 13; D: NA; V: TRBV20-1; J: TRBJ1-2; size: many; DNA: TGCAGTGCTAGAGAGGAGGGCCGTTATGACTACACCTTC; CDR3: CSAREEGRYDYTF
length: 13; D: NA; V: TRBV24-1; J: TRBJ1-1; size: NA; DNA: TGTGCCGTGGCCCCCCGGTGGGCCACTGAAGCTTTCTTT; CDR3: CAVAPRWATEAFF
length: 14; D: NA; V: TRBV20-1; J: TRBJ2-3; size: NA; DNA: TGCAGTGCTAGGGGGACCGTTCGGGCAGATACGCAGTATTTT; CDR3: CSARGTVRADTQYF
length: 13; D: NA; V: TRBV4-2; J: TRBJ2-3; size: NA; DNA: TGTGCCAGCAACCAAGTACTAGTAGATACGCAGTATTTT; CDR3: CASNQVLVDTQYF
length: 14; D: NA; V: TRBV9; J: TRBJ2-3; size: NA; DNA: TGTGCCAGCAGCGTAGAAATGTCCACAGATACGCAGTATTTT; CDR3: CASSVEMSTDTQYF
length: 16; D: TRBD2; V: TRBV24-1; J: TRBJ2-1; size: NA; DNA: TGTGCCACAAGCCCCGTTGGGCGGGAGGGATGGAATGAGCAGTTCTTC; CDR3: CATSPVGREGWNEQFF
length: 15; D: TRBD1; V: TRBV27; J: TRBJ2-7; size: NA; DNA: TGTGCCAGCAGTTTGGCTGCCGGGACAGGGACCGAGCAGTACTTC; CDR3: CASSLAAGTGTEQYF
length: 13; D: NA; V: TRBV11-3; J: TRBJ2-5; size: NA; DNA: TGTGCCAGCAGCGAAAGTCCGTCGGAGACCCAGTACTTC; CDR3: CASSESPSETQYF
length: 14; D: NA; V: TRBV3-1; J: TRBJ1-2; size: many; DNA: TGTGCCAGCAGCCAACGGGCAACTAACTATGGCTACACCTTC; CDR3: CASSQRATNYGYTF
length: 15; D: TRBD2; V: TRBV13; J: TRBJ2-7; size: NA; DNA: TGTGCCAGCAGCTTAGGTGCGGGAGGTGGGGATGAGCAGTACTTC; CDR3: CASSLGAGGGDEQYF
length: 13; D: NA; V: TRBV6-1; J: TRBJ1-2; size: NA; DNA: TGTGCCAGCAGTGAACTCCGGGTAGATGGCTACACCTTC; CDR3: CASSELRVDGYTF
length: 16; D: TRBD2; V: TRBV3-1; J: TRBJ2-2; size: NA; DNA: TGTGCCAGCAGCCGAACTAGCGGGGGGGGTACCGGGGAGCTGTTTTTT; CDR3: CASSRTSGGGTGELFF
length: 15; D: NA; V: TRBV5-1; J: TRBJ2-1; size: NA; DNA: TGCGCCAGCAGCTACCGATTGGGGGCGGGAAGTGAGCAGTTCTTC; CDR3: CASSYRLGAGSEQFF
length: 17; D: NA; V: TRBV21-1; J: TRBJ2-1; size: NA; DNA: TGTGCCAGCAGCAAAATGGGGCCGGGACAGGGCGAGAATGAGCAGTTCTTC; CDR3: CASSKMGPGQGENEQFF
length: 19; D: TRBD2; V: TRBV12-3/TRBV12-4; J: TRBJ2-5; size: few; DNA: TGTGCCAGCACCCCCTATGCGTCTAGCGGGAGGAGACTCCAAGAGACCCAGTACTTC; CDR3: CASTPYASSGRRLQETQYF
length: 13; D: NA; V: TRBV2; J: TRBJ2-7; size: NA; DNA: TGTGCCAGCAGTGAAGCCTCCTACAATGAGCAGTACTTC; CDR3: CASSEASYNEQYF
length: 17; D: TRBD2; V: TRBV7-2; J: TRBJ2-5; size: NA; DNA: TGTGCCAGCAGCTTAGGAGACATAGCGGGAGTACAAGAGACCCAGTACTTC; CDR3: CASSLGDIAGVQETQYF
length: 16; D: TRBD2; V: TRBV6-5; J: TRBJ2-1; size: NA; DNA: TGTGCCAGCAGTTACCGAGCGGGAGTATCAGGGGATGAGCAGTTCTTC; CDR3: CASSYRAGVSGDEQFF
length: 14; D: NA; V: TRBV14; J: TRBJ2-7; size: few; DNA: TGTGCCAGCAGCCAGGGTGGGAGTCCCTACGAGCAGTACTTC; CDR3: CASSQGGSPYEQYF
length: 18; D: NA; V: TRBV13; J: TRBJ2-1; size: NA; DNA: TGTGCCAGCAGCCACAGGTCCCTAGCGTGGTCAACGGGCAATGAGCAGTTCTTC; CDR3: CASSHRSLAWSTGNEQFF
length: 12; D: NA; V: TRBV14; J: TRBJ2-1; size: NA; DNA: TGTGCCAGCAGCCCCCGGACCAATGAGCAGTTCTTC; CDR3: CASSPRTNEQFF
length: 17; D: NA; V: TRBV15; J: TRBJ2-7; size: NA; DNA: TGTGCCACGAGTTCGGGAATTAACAGCCACCGTACGGCCGAGCAGTACTTC; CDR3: CATSSGINSHRTAEQYF
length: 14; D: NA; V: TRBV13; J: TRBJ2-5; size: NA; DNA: TGTGCCAGCGGCCCCTCCGGGAGTCTAGAGACCCAGTACTTC; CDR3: CASGPSGSLETQYF
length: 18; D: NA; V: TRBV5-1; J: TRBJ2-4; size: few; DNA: TGCGCCAGCAGCTTGGCCCCAACAGGGGAGGGGGCCAAAAACATTCAGTACTTC; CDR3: CASSLAPTGEGAKNIQYF
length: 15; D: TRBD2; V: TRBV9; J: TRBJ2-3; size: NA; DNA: TGTGCCAGCAGCCTTAGCGGGAGGGCCGGTGATACGCAGTATTTT; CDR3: CASSLSGRAGDTQYF
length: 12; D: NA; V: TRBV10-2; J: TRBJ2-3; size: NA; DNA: TGCGCCAGCAGCGCCCCGGAGAATACGCAGTATTTT; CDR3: CASSAPENTQYF
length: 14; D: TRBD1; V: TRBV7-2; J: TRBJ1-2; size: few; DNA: TGTGCCAGCAGCTTAGCCAGGGGGGGCTATGGCTACACCTTC; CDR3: CASSLARGGYGYTF
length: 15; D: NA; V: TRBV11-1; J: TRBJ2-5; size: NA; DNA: TGTGCCAGCAGCACCCCGGGGCGAGGCGTAGAGACCCAGTACTTC; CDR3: CASSTPGRGVETQYF
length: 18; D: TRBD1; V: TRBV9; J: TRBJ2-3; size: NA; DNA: TGTGCCAGCAGCGTAGAGACAGGGGGACGAGCGGGACTGGATACGCAGTATTTT; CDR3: CASSVETGGRAGLDTQYF
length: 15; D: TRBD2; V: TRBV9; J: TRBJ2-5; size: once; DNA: TGTGCCAGCAGCTCCAGGACTAGCCCAAGGGATGAGCAGTACTTC; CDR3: CASSSRTSPRDEQYF
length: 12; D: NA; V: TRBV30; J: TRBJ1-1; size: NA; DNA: TGTGCCTGGACCAACAGGGCAACTGAAGCTTTCTTT; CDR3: CAWTNRATEAFF
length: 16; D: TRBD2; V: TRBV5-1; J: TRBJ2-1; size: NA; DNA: TGCGCCAGCAGCGACCGGACTAGCGGGGCCAACAATGAGCAGTTCTTC; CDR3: CASSDRTSGANNEQFF
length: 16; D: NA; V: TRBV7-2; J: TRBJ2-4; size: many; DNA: TGTGCCAGCAGCTCACCTGGGACGGTAGCCAAAAACATTCAGTACTTC; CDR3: CASSSPGTVAKNIQYF
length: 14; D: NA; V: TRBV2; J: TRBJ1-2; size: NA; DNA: TGTGCCAGCAGTGAAGATTCTCCCAACTATGGCTACACCTTC; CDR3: CASSEDSPNYGYTF
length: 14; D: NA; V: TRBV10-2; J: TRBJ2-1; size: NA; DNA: TGCGCCAGTAAAGCGGCAAGCTCCTACAATGAGCAGTTCTTC; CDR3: CASKAASSYNEQFF
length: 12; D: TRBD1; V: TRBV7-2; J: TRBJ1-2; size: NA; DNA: TGTGCCAGCAGCTTTGGACAGGGGCACTACACCTTC; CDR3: CASSFGQGHYTF
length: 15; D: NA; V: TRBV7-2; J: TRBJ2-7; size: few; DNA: TGTGCCAGCAGCCCCAGTGGGGGGTATCCCCCCCCCCAGTACTTC; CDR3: CASSPSGGYPPPQYF
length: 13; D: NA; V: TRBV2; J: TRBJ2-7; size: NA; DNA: TGTGCCAGCAGTGGGGTAGCGGCCTACGAGCAGTACTTC; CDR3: CASSGVAAYEQYF
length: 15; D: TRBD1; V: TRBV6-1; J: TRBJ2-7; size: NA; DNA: TGTGCCAGTGGAGGGGGCGGCAGGGGGCATTACGAGCAGTACTTC; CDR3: CASGGGGRGHYEQYF
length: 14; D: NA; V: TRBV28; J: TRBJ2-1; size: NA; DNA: TGTGCCAGCAGTTCGGGGTCGCTGGCTGCTGAGCAGTTCTTC; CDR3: CASSSGSLAAEQFF
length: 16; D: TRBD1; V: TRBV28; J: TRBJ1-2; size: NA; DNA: TGTGCCAGCCTGGTCGGATCCCAGGGGGCTTACTATGGCTACACCTTC; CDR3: CASLVGSQGAYYGYTF
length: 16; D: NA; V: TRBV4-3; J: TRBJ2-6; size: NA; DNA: TGCGCCAGCAGCCAAGATAGCAGCTCTGGGGCCAACGTCCTGACTTTC; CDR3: CASSQDSSSGANVLTF
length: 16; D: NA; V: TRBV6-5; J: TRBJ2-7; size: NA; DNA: TGTGCCAGCAGTTACCGCACGCTAACAGGAGCCTACGAGCAGTACTTC; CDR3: CASSYRTLTGAYEQYF
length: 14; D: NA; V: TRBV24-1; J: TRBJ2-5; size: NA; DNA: TGTGCCACCAGTGATCAGAACAGGTTAGCAGAGCAGTACTTC; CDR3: CATSDQNRLAEQYF
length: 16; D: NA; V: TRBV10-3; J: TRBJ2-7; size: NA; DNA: TGTGCCATCAGTGCGATATGGAAAGGGGACTCCTACGAGCAGTACTTC; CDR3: CAISAIWKGDSYEQYF
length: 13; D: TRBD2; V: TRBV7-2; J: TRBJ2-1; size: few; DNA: TGTGCCAGCAGCATACCTAGCGGGAGACACCAGTTCTTC; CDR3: CASSIPSGRHQFF
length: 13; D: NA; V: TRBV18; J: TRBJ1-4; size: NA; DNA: TGTGCCAGGTCACCCGGGTACAGGGAAAAACTGTTTTTT; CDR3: CARSPGYREKLFF
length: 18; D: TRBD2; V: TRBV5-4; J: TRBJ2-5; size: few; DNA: TGTGCCAGCAGCTCATTGGGACTAGCGGGAGTGTACCAAGAGACCCAGTACTTC; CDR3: CASSSLGLAGVYQETQYF
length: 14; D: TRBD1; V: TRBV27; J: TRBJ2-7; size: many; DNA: TGTGCCAGCAGTCAACCGGGACAGGGTAACGAGCAGTACTTC; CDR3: CASSQPGQGNEQYF
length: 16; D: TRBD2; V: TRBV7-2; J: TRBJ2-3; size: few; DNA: TGTGCCAGCAGCTTAGTTCCCGGACTAGCCCTAGATACGCAGTATTTT; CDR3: CASSLVPGLALDTQYF
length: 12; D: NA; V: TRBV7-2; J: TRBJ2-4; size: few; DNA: TGTGCCAGCAGCTTACGTACGTTAGGGCAGTACTTC; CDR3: CASSLRTLGQYF
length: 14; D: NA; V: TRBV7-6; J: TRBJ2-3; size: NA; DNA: TGTGCCAGCAGCGTAAACATTGGGACAGATACGCAGTATTTT; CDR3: CASSVNIGTDTQYF
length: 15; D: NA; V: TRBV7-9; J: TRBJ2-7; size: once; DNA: TGTGCCAGCAGCTTAGTTGGGGTAATGCTCAACGAGCAGTACTTC; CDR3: CASSLVGVMLNEQYF
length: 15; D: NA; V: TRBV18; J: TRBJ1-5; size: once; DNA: TGTGCCAGCTCACCACAGGCCGTTAGCAATCAGCCCCAGCATTTT; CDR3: CASSPQAVSNQPQHF
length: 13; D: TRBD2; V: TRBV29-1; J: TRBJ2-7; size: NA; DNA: TGCGGCGTTGGGGGGGATCTCTCCCACGAGCAGTACTTC; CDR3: CGVGGDLSHEQYF
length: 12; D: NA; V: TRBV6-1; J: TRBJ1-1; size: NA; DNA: TGTGCCAGCATCCTGACAGTCACTGAAGCTTTCTTT; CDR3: CASILTVTEAFF
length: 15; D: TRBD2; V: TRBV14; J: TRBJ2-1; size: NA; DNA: TGTGCCAGCGCAGAAGGGACTACCCGGTGGTATGAGCAGTTCTTC; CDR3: CASAEGTTRWYEQFF
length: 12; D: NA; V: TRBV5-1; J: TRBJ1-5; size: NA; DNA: TGCGCCAGCAGCCAGCATTCTCAGCCCCAGCATTTT; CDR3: CASSQHSQPQHF
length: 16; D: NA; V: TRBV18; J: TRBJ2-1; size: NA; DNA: TGTGCCAGCACGTACCGTCCGGGAGTTTCCTACAATGAGCAGTTCTTC; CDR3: CASTYRPGVSYNEQFF